The 14 T cell receptor beta chains below were found in one sample sequenced in a study of cytomegalovirus exposure and HLA in healthy donors. 60 Vbeta and 13 Jbeta primers were used in PCR. Here immunoSEQ multiplex PCR was the method, and the copy in TCRdb shows in-frame clones only, minus some. Seen here are about 170,000 clones, around four fifths observed once, and the top ten hold over 3%. The source material was PBMCs. The receptors shown here come from a female donor in good health and CMV-seronegative.

The V and J genes are TRBV28 and TRBJ1-1; D remains ambiguous. CDR1 and CDR2 from the germline V gene are MDHEN and SYDVKM. V was trimmed by 6 bases and J by 9 bases, leaving 11 bases between them. The CDR3 totals 11 residues. The CDR3 protein is CASRSLSQAFF. CDR3 bases: TGTGCCAGCAGGAGCTTAAGTCAAGCTTTCTTT.

V usage is TRBV5-1 and J usage is TRBJ1-5, with 7 positions matching TRBD1. The CDR3 is 17 residues long. Germline V CDR1 and CDR2: SGHRS, YFSETQ. V gave up 0 bases and J gave up 3 bases; unmatched junction bases: 9. The CDR3 is CASSLAPAGTDNQPQHF. For the CDR3, the DNA is TGCGCCAGCAGCTTGGCCCCGGCCGGGACAGACAATCAGCCCCAGCATTTT.

This clone has more than one count but fewer than ten. The chain employs TRBV10-3 and TRBJ1-1; 11 bases line up with TRBD1. Per the germline V gene, CDR1 is ENHRY and CDR2 is SYGVKD. CDR3 size: 15 residues. V lost 11 bases, J lost 4 bases, and 12 bases stayed unmatched. The DNA of the CDR3 is TGTGCCTCCAACCCCGGGACAGGGGGAGGCACTGAAGCTTTCTTT. Translated, it gives CASNPGTGGGTEAFF.

The chain combines TRBV9 with TRBJ2-1; the D gene is possibly TRBD2 (5 bases). CDR3 size: 16 residues. Germline V CDR1 and CDR2: SGDLS, YYNGEE. Trimming removed 0 bases at V and 5 bases at J, with 15 bases between. DNA for the CDR3: TGTGCCAGCAGCGTAGAGTTGGGAGTAGTAAACAATGAGCAGTTCTTC. This translates into CASSVELGVVNNEQFF. Full variable domain (missing parts from reference TRBV9 and TRBJ2-1): DSGVTQTPKHLITATGQRVTLRCSPRSGDLSVYWYQQSLDQGLQFLIQYYNGEERAKGNILERFSAQQFPDLHSELNLSSLELGDSALYFCASSVELGVVNNEQFFGPGTRLTVL.

The CDR3 reads CASSPSSTGELFF. In DNA form, the CDR3 reads TGTGCCAGCAGCCCCTCTAGTACCGGGGAGCTGTTTTTT. The chain uses TRBV25-1 and TRBJ2-2; unclear D gene. This CDR3 region has 13 residues. Trimming shortened V by 6 bases and J by 5 bases, and 10 bases separated the two germline ends. Germline CDR1 and CDR2: MGHDK and SYGVNS. The whole variable domain, remainder taken from reference TRBV25-1 and TRBJ2-2, is EADIYQTPRYLVIGTGKKITLECSQTMGHDKMYWYQQDPGMELHLIHYSYGVNSTEKGDLSSESTVSRIRTEHFPLTLESARPSHTSQYLCASSPSSTGELFFGEGSRLTVL.

The chain carries TRBV9 and TRBJ2-3, with TRBD1 matching 7 bases. Germline CDR1 and CDR2: SGDLS and YYNGEE. V lost 0 bases to trimming and J lost 4 bases; unmatched junction nucleotides: 8. The CDR3 loop spans 16 amino acids. The CDR3 region is CASSVVRGLGPDTQYF. Here the CDR3 DNA reads TGTGCCAGCAGCGTAGTGAGGGGGCTGGGTCCAGATACGCAGTATTTT.

For the CDR3, the DNA is TGTGCCAGCAGCTCGGGACATTACAATGAGCAGTTCTTC. Its translation is CASSSGHYNEQFF. The V gene is TRBV7-3, the J gene TRBJ2-1, with D possibly TRBD1 on 6 matching bases. V lost 4 bases and J lost 4, with 8 bases in between. This CDR3 region has 13 residues. The germline CDR1 and CDR2 sequences are SGHTA and FQGTGA. Based on the CDR3 plus reference TRBV7-3 and TRBJ2-1, the full variable domain is GAGVSQTPSNKVTEKGKYVELRCDPISGHTALYWYRQSLGQGPEFLIYFQGTGAADDSGLPNDRFFAVRPEGSVSTLKIQRTERGDSAVYLCASSSGHYNEQFFGPGTRLTVL.

The gene calls are TRBV7-9 and TRBJ1-1; D unresolved. The CDR3 is made up of 14 amino acids. Germline V CDR1 and CDR2: SEHNR, FQNEAQ (reference sequence). V dropped 0 bases and J dropped 4 bases, with 9 bases sitting between them. Here the CDR3 DNA reads TGTGCCAGCAGCTTAGCTACTGTAGCCACTGAAGCTTTCTTT. It translates to CASSLATVATEAFF.

The CDR3 nucleotides are TGTGCCAGCAGCCATAGGACAGGGGGGGATTATGGCTACACCTTC. This gives the protein CASSHRTGGDYGYTF. The rearrangement links TRBV7-8 to TRBJ1-2; 10 bases are shared with TRBD1. J lost 5 bases, V lost 5 bases, and 8 bases had no gene match. CDR1 and CDR2 from the germline V gene are SGHVS and FQNEAQ. CDR3 length: 15 amino acids. The whole variable domain, filled in from reference TRBV7-8 and TRBJ1-2, reads GAGVSQSPRYKVAKRGQDVALRCDPISGHVSLFWYQQALGQGPEFLTYFQNEAQLDKSGLPSDRFFAERPEGSVSTLKIQRTQQEDSAVYLCASSHRTGGDYGYTFGSGTRLTVV.

The chain employs TRBV7-3 and TRBJ2-1; 8 bases are shared with TRBD2. V lost 2 bases, J lost 8 bases, and 8 bases stayed unmatched. Per germline, CDR1 SGHTA and CDR2 FQGTGA. The CDR3 contains 15 residues. CDR3 region: CASSLLTSEQHEQFF. CDR3 sequence (DNA): TGTGCCAGCAGCTTACTGACTAGCGAGCAGCATGAGCAGTTCTTC.

A few counts support this clone. V and J are TRBV11-2 and TRBJ1-1; tentatively, D is TRBD1 (6 bases). Germline CDR1 SGHAT, CDR2 FQNNGV. The V end lost 3 bases, the J end lost 3 bases, and 8 bases lay between the germline ends. The CDR3 is 13 amino acids. The CDR3 region is CASSLTGDTEAFF. CDR3 DNA: TGTGCCAGCAGCTTGACAGGTGACACTGAAGCTTTCTTT.

This clone has only one observation. The chain links TRBV13 to TRBJ2-7, with 15 nucleotides matching TRBD2. The CDR3 loop spans 19 amino acids. Germline V gene data show CDR1 as PRHDT and CDR2 as FYEKMQ (reference sequence). V was pared by 2 bases and J by 2 bases, with 10 bases of the junction left unmatched. The CDR3 spells CASSLSWTSGGAKAYEQYF. For the CDR3, the DNA is TGTGCCAGCAGCTTATCCTGGACTAGCGGGGGGGCCAAGGCCTACGAGCAGTACTTC.

The chain combines TRBV9 with TRBJ2-3; 12 bases line up with TRBD2. Germline values: CDR1 SGDLS, CDR2 YYNGEE. V dropped 2 bases and J dropped 1; count of bases not matched to a gene: 8. The CDR3 extends over 18 amino acids. CDR3 residues: CASSVGVLAGGRTDTQYF. CDR3 nucleotides: TGTGCCAGCAGCGTGGGGGTACTAGCGGGGGGCCGCACAGATACGCAGTATTTT.

The chain couples TRBV19 to TRBJ2-1; 12 bases map to TRBD2. V gave up 8 bases and J gave up 4 bases; unmatched junction bases: 6. CDR3 length: 15 amino acids. The germline CDR1 and CDR2 sequences are LNHDA and SQIVND (reference sequence). CDR3 bases: TGTGCCAGTGCCATACTAGCGGGAGGTTACAATGAGCAGTTCTTC. It specifies CASAILAGGYNEQFF.